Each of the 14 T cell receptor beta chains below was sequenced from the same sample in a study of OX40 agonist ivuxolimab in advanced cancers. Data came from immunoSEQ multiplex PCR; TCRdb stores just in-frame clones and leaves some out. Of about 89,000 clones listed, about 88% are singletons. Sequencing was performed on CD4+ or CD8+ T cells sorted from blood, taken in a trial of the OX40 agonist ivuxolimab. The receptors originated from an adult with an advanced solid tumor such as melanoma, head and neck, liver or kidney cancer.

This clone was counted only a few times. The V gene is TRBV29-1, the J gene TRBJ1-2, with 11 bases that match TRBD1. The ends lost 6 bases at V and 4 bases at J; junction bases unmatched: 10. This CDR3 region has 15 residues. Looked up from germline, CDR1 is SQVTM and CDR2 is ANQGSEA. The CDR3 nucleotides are TGCAGCGTCCCCGGGACAGGGGGTTTGGTCTATGGCTACACCTTC. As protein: CSVPGTGGLVYGYTF.

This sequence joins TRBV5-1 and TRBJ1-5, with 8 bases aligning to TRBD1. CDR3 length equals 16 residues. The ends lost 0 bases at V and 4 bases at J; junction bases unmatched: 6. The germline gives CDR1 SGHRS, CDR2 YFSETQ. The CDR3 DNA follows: TGCGCCAGCAGCTTGGGTGACAGGGGAGGAAATCAGCCCCAGCATTTT. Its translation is CASSLGDRGGNQPQHF.

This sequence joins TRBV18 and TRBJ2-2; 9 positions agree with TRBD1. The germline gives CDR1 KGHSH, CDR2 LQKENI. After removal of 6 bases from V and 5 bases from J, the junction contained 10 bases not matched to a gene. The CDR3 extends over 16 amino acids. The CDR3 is CASSQGGQGKTGELFF. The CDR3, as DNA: TGTGCCAGCTCCCAAGGAGGACAGGGGAAAACCGGGGAGCTGTTTTTT.

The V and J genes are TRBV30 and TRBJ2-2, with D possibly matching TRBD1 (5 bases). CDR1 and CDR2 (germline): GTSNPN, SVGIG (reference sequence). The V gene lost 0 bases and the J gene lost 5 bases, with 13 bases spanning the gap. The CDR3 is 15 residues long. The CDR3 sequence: CAWSVRWGRTGELFF. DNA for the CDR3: TGTGCCTGGAGTGTACGATGGGGCCGTACCGGGGAGCTGTTTTTT.

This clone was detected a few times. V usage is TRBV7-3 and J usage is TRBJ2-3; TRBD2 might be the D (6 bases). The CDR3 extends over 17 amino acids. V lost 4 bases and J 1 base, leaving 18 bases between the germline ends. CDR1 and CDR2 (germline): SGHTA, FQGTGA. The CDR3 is CASSSLLGLSGTDTQYF. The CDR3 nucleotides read TGTGCCAGCAGCTCCCTTTTGGGACTCTCGGGCACAGATACGCAGTATTTT.

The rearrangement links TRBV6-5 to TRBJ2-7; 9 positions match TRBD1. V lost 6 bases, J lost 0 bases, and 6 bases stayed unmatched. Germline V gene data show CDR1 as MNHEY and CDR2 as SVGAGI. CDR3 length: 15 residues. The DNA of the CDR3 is TGTGCCAGCAGATCAACAGGGGGCGCCTCCTACGAGCAGTACTTC. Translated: CASRSTGGASYEQYF.

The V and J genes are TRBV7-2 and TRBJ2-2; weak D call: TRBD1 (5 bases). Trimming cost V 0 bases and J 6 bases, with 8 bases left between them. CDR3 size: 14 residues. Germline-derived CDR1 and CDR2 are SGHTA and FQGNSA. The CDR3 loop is CASSLAPRAGELFF. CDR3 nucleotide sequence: TGTGCCAGCAGCTTAGCTCCCAGGGCCGGGGAGCTGTTTTTT.

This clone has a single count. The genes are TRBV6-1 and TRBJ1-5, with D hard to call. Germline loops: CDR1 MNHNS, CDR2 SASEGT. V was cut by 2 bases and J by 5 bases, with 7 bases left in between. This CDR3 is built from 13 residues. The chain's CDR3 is CASSESFDQPQHF. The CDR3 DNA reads TGTGCCAGCAGTGAAAGTTTCGATCAGCCCCAGCATTTT.

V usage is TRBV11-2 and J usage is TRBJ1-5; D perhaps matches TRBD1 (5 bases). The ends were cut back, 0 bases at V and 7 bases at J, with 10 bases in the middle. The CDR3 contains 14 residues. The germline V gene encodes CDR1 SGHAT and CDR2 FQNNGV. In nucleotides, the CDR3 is TGTGCCAGCAGCTTAGACAGGGTGGAGCAGCCCCAGCATTTT. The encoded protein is CASSLDRVEQPQHF.

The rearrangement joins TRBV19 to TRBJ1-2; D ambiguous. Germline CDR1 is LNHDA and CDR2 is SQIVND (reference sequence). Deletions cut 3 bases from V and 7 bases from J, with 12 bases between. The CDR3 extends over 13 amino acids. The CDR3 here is CASSIGREGGYTF. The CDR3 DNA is TGTGCCAGTAGTATTGGAAGGGAGGGTGGCTACACCTTC.

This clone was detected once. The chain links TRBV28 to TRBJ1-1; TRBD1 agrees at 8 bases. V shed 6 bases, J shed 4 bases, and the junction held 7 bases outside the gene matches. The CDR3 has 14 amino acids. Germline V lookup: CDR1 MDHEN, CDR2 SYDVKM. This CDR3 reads CASRPGQATTEAFF. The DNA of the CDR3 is TGTGCCAGCAGACCGGGACAGGCAACCACTGAAGCTTTCTTT.

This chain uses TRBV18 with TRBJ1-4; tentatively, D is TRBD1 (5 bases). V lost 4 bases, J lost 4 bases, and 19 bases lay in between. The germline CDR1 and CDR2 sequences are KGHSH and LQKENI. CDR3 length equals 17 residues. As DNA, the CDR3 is TGTGCCAGCTCACAGGACACGGTCGGAGTTGGTAATGAAAAACTGTTTTTT. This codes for CASSQDTVGVGNEKLFF.

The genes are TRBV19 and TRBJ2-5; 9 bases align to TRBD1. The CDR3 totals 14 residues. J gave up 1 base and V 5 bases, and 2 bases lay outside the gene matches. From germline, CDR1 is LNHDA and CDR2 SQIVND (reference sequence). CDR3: CASSQQGAQETQYF. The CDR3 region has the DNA TGTGCCAGTAGTCAACAGGGGGCCCAAGAGACCCAGTACTTC.

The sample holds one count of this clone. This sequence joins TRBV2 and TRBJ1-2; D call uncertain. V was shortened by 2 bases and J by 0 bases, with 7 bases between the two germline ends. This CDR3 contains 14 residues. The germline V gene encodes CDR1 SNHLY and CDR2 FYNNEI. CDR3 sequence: CASSEQEANYGYTF. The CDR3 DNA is TGTGCCAGCAGTGAACAAGAAGCTAACTATGGCTACACCTTC.